This is a list of T cell receptor beta chains from one sample in a study of T cell responses to AZD1222 COVID-19 vaccine. Using immunoSEQ multiplex PCR, the repertoire was profiled, and TCRdb retains in-frame clones only, with some absent. The repertoire holds tens of thousands of clones, with under 85% as singletons. The specimen was peripheral blood, collected on day 0 of AZD1222 vaccination. The source is an adult in good health. CDR3s include the opening cysteine and the closing phenylalanine or tryptophan. The D gene is left open where the match is weak. Clone size appears in some rows only: once, few, many, or a class for an expanded clone.

15	TRBD1	TRBV6-5	TRBJ2-5	NA	TGTGCCAGCAGTACCGGGACAGGGGACCAAGAGACCCAGTACTTC	CASSTGTGDQETQYF
15	NA	TRBV4-1	TRBJ2-6	NA	TGCGCCAGCAGCCAAGACAGGCCTGGGGCCAACGTCCTGACTTTC	CASSQDRPGANVLTF
15	NA	TRBV7-9	TRBJ2-3	NA	TGTGCCAGCAGTCCCAGCGGGACAATTCAAGTGACGCAGTATTTT	CASSPSGTIQVTQYF
16	TRBD2	TRBV2	TRBJ2-1	NA	TGTGCCAGCAGTGAAAGTGGACTAGCGAATTACAATGAGCAGTTCTTC	CASSESGLANYNEQFF
13	NA	TRBV5-1	TRBJ2-7	NA	TGCGCCAGCAGCCAAGACAACAACTACGAGCAGTACTTC	CASSQDNNYEQYF
16	NA	TRBV19	TRBJ1-4	NA	TGTGCCACCCCTCCCCACAGACATGCAACTAATGAAAAACTGTTTTTT	CATPPHRHATNEKLFF
14	NA	TRBV7-3	TRBJ2-2	once	TGTGCCAGCAGCTTAATCCAGGGCGTCGGGGAGCTGTTTTTT	CASSLIQGVGELFF
15	NA	TRBV5-6	TRBJ2-3	NA	TGTGCCAGCAGCTTCGAAAATACCAACACAGATACGCAGTATTTT	CASSFENTNTDTQYF
14	NA	TRBV24-1	TRBJ1-6	NA	TGTGCCACCAGTGACCAACGGGATAATTCACCCCTCCACTTT	CATSDQRDNSPLHF
13	NA	TRBV7-3	TRBJ2-2	NA	TGTGCCAGCAGCCGGGGCGTGGGCGGGGAGCTGTTTTTT	CASSRGVGGELFF
12	NA	TRBV10-2	TRBJ1-1	once	TGCGCCAGCAGTGAAATGAACACTGAAGCTTTCTTT	CASSEMNTEAFF
13	NA	TRBV12-3/TRBV12-4	TRBJ1-2	NA	TGTGCCACCGACCGGGACTCCAACTATGGCTACACCTTC	CATDRDSNYGYTF
19	TRBD2	TRBV4-1	TRBJ2-1	NA	TGCGCCAGCAGCCAAGAAGGTGGGGAAGGGACTAGCGGGTTCGATGAGCAGTTCTTC	CASSQEGGEGTSGFDEQFF
16	TRBD2	TRBV4-3	TRBJ2-5	NA	TGCGCCAGCAGCCAAGAGGCTAGCGGGGAGGGAGAGACCCAGTACTTC	CASSQEASGEGETQYF
19	TRBD2	TRBV2	TRBJ2-1	NA	TGTGCCAGCTACCCTGGTGGGCTACTAGCGGGGGGGGATAACAATGAGCAGTTCTTC	CASYPGGLLAGGDNNEQFF
13	TRBD2	TRBV3-1/TRBV3-2	TRBJ2-7	NA	TGTGCCAGCAGCCCGGGACTAGCAATCGAGCAGTACTTC	CASSPGLAIEQYF
16	NA	TRBV28	TRBJ1-5	NA	TGTGCCAGCAGTTTTGTACGGGGGCCTGGCAATCAGCCCCAGCATTTT	CASSFVRGPGNQPQHF
16	NA	TRBV28	TRBJ2-1	NA	TGTGCCAGCAGTCCACCTGACAGAGTAGGTGGCAATGAGCAGTTCTTC	CASSPPDRVGGNEQFF